This T cell receptor (beta chain) was sequenced during a study of T-cell reconstitution after alpha-beta-depleted transplantation in children. Whole-study results and caveats: Several hundred expanded graft clones reportedly gave rise to the alpha-beta T cells present about two months after transplant. Among T cells one year after transplant, newly produced cells accounted for most counts and diversity.

As to this clonotype: What it binds is not known.

Unique molecular identifiers featured in how the TCRbeta library was prepared. TCRdb re-called the PCR reads with MiXCR, one entry per CDR3 protein. The sample comprises approximately 430,000 distinct CDR3 sequences, around 16% of which are singletons, and 25% to 30% rests with the top ten. Looked up from germline, CDR1 is SEHNR and CDR2 is FQNEAQ (reference sequence). V was cut by 1 base and J by 2 bases, with 12 bases left in between. CDR3 length: 16 residues. The sequence derives from a boy in the first two years of life who had a stem cell transplant for Wiskott-Aldrich syndrome, so the T cells may come from the graft donor. The sample here was PBMCs, mostly from graft donor cells, taken 360 days after TCRalphabeta/CD19-depleted stem cell transplant. The chain links TRBV7-9 to TRBJ1-5, with D perhaps matching TRBD1 (6 bases). CDR3 sequence (DNA): TGTGCCAGCAGCTTAGGTGGGGGGCAGGGCAATCAGCCCCAGCATTTT. This translates into CASSLGGGQGNQPQHF.